This TCR beta chain was recovered during a study of T cells in Graves' hyperthyroidism and ophthalmopathy. Germline CDR1 SEHNR, CDR2 FQNEAQ (reference sequence). V was cut by 0 bases and J by 8 bases, with 10 bases left in between. This CDR3 comprises 13 residues. The source material, RNA transcripts, was used to amplify TCR beta CDR3 regions. Using the HTBI primer set, a first-round RT-PCR was run on the TCR CDR3. TCRdb recomputed calls from the multiplex PCR reads with MiXCR, one row per CDR3 protein. The table includes some 270,000 distinct CDR3 sequences, 24% detected once. This chain joins TRBV7-9 and TRBJ1-2, with D hard to call. The TCR originated in a woman aged 35 to 49 with Graves' ophthalmopathy. Specimen: blood. The CDR3 DNA reads as TGTGCCAGCAGCTTAGCCACCGAGGGCGGCTACACCTTC. This sequence encodes CASSLATEGGYTF.